Below, one T cell receptor (beta chain) is given with its context. The sample comes from a study of blood T cell repertoires in COVID-19. Study background: Samples taken during acute and convalescent COVID-19 were collected in the United States, Italy and Spain. The cDNA or gDNA used as material had been derived from T cells, B-cell-depleted T cells, or PBMCs.

CDR1 is SGHTA, CDR2 FQGNSA, per germline. The ends were cut back, 4 bases at V and 4 bases at J, with 9 bases in the middle. The CDR3 extends over 13 amino acids. In the authors' methods: It was from reference gene primer amplification that nucleated cell counts were estimated. The data were produced by immunoSEQ multiplex PCR, yet TCRdb's version contains in-frame clones alone and is incomplete. V and J calls plus clone size are reproduced from that table; the DNA served to infer D and trimming. Of roughly 240,000 clones listed, 65% to 90% are singletons. The sequence was obtained from a woman in her sixties or seventies with acute or convalescent COVID-19. V and J are TRBV7-2 and TRBJ2-3; D remains ambiguous. Sequencing was carried out using peripheral blood. CDR3 DNA: TGTGCCAGCAGCTCCTATAGTGCAGATACGCAGTATTTT. Translation gives CASSSYSADTQYF.